These 27 T cell receptor beta chains originate from one sample sequenced in a study of blood T cell repertoires in COVID-19. Data came from immunoSEQ multiplex PCR; TCRdb stores just in-frame clones and leaves some out. Here the sample spans 90,000 to 150,000 clones, less than 90% being singletons. Sequenced sample: peripheral blood. The receptors derive from a man between 65 and 85 years old who had recovered from COVID-19.

In its sample, this clone was seen a few times. This CDR3 reads CATSREAGGPGEQYF. CDR3 DNA: TGTGCCACCAGCAGAGAGGCGGGAGGGCCGGGAGAGCAGTACTTC. This rearrangement joins TRBV15 to TRBJ2-7, with TRBD2 identical over 9 bases. With 0 bases clipped from V and 7 bases from J, the junction kept 7 bases outside the gene matches. Germline values: CDR1 LNHNV, CDR2 YYDKDF (reference sequence). CDR3 size: 15 residues.

This clone was observed once. The chain employs TRBV7-3 and TRBJ2-6, with 11 bases identical to TRBD1. The CDR3 loop spans 17 amino acids. Germline V lookup: CDR1 SGHTA, CDR2 FQGTGA. V dropped 2 bases and J dropped 4; count of bases not matched to a gene: 4. The CDR3 reads CASSLGQGAPGANVLTF. The CDR3 nucleotides read TGTGCCAGCAGCTTAGGACAGGGGGCGCCAGGGGCCAACGTCCTGACTTTC.

This clone has a single count. The CDR3 DNA sequence: TGCGCCAGCAGTAAAGGGGGGGCTTTTACGGGGAACATTCAGTACTTC. Its protein product is CASSKGGAFTGNIQYF. The V gene is TRBV5-1, the J gene TRBJ2-4; the D gene is possibly TRBD2 (7 bases). The germline gives CDR1 SGHRS, CDR2 YFSETQ. This CDR3 region has 16 residues. The germline V and J ends were trimmed by 5 bases and 7 bases, with 22 bases remaining between them.

This chain links TRBV5-1 with TRBJ2-7; TRBD2 matches 14 bases. The germline gives CDR1 SGHRS, CDR2 YFSETQ. The CDR3 sequence is 17 residues long. V dropped 4 bases and J dropped 6; count of bases not matched to a gene: 12. CDR3 amino acids: CASSRMTGLAGEGEQYF. The DNA for the CDR3 is TGCGCCAGCAGCAGGATGACGGGACTAGCGGGAGAGGGCGAGCAGTACTTC. The variable domain in full, completed from reference TRBV5-1 and TRBJ2-7, reads KAGVTQTPRYLIKTRGQQVTLSCSPISGHRSVSWYQQTPGQGLQFLFEYFSETQRNKGNFPGRFSGRQFSNSRSEMNVSTLELGDSALYLCASSRMTGLAGEGEQYFGPGTRLTVT.

The chain carries TRBV9 and TRBJ1-4; no clear D gene. V lost 0 bases and J lost 6, with 12 bases in between. The germline V gene encodes CDR1 SGDLS and CDR2 YYNGEE. This CDR3 has 15 amino acids. The CDR3 reads CASSVAWRKDEKLFF. Here the CDR3 DNA reads TGTGCCAGCAGCGTAGCTTGGCGGAAAGATGAAAAACTGTTTTTT.

J is TRBJ1-1 and V is TRBV7-8, with a weak D call TRBD1 (6 bases). V lost 4 bases to trimming and J lost 1 base, with 7 bases between them. CDR1 is SGHVS, CDR2 FQNEAQ, per germline. This CDR3 comprises 13 residues. DNA for the CDR3: TGTGCCAGCAGCTGGGGACAGAACACTGAAGCTTTCTTT. It translates to CASSWGQNTEAFF.

This clone was detected only a few times. The chain combines TRBV13 with TRBJ2-3; no clear D gene. The length of the CDR3 is 14 residues. V lost 2 bases to trimming and J lost 0 bases, with 6 bases between them. Germline CDR1 PRHDT, CDR2 FYEKMQ (reference sequence). The CDR3 nucleotides read TGTGCCAGCAGCTTACTGTATAGCACAGATACGCAGTATTTT. It is translated as CASSLLYSTDTQYF.

This chain joins TRBV10-3 and TRBJ1-1; the match to TRBD1 covers 10 bases. V lost 2 bases and J lost 5; bases outside the gene matches: 8. The CDR3 runs to 16 residues. CDR1 is ENHRY and CDR2 is SYGVKD in the germline V gene. Here the CDR3 DNA reads TGTGCCATCAGTGAGCAAGGGACAGGGGTTAGGACTGAAGCTTTCTTT. Protein: CAISEQGTGVRTEAFF.

This chain uses TRBV9 with TRBJ1-2; 7 bases map to TRBD1. The CDR3 is 13 amino acids. Germline V gene data show CDR1 as SGDLS and CDR2 as YYNGEE. V shed 0 bases and J 7 bases; nucleotides not matched to a gene: 3. CDR3 nucleotide sequence: TGTGCCAGCAGCGTAGCTAGACAGGGTGGCTACACCTTC. Translating it yields CASSVARQGGYTF.

This clone has just one count. The rearrangement joins TRBV5-1 to TRBJ2-1; 8 bases fit TRBD1. CDR3 size: 15 residues. Germline V gives CDR1 SGHRS, CDR2 YFSETQ. V lost 7 bases, J lost 5 bases, and 11 bases stayed unmatched. Written as DNA, the CDR3 is TGCGCCAGCGGAACCGGGACAGGTTATAACAATGAGCAGTTCTTC. It specifies CASGTGTGYNNEQFF.

The V call is TRBV7-3, the J call TRBJ2-7; 10 nucleotides agree with TRBD2. V was clipped by 5 bases and J by 1 base; unmatched bases: 5. Germline V gives CDR1 SGHTA, CDR2 FQGTGA. CDR3 length equals 15 residues. CDR3 nucleotide sequence: TGTGCCAGCAGCCTTCTAGCGGGAGAATCCTACGAGCAGTACTTC. Its translation: CASSLLAGESYEQYF.

This clone has only one observation. The rearrangement joins TRBV11-2 to TRBJ1-1; weak D call: TRBD1 (5 bases). This CDR3 is built from 15 residues. V lost 5 bases and J lost 3, with 16 bases in between. The V gene's germline CDR1 is SGHAT and CDR2 FQNNGV. CDR3 DNA sequence: TGTGCCAGCAGCACAACAGGTTACCAGGACACTGAAGCTTTCTTT. It codes for CASSTTGYQDTEAFF.

The chain recombines TRBV6-5 with TRBJ1-2, with 7 bases lining up with TRBD1. The CDR3 is 14 residues long. CDR1 MNHEY and CDR2 SVGAGI come from the germline V gene. J gave up 4 bases and V 10 bases, and 12 bases lay outside the gene matches. The CDR3 DNA sequence: TGTGCCACCCAACAGGGGCCCGCTGGCTATGGCTACACCTTC. Translating it yields CATQQGPAGYGYTF.

The chain joins TRBV7-2 to TRBJ2-7; D perhaps matches TRBD2 (5 bases). Germline-derived CDR1 and CDR2 are SGHTA and FQGNSA. This CDR3 has 14 amino acids. Trimming took off 5 bases at V and 0 bases at J, with 11 bases between the two ends. In DNA form, the CDR3 reads TGTGCCAGCAGCGGAGGAGGATCCTCCTACGAGCAGTACTTC. This codes for CASSGGGSSYEQYF.

The chain links TRBV19 to TRBJ1-1; 11 positions match TRBD1. This CDR3 region has 13 residues. Trimming removed 8 bases from V and 5 bases from J; junction bases left unmatched: 4. The germline gives CDR1 LNHDA, CDR2 SQIVND (reference sequence). In DNA, the CDR3 is TGTGCCAGTTTCCGGGACAGGGGGACTGAAGCTTTCTTT. This sequence encodes CASFRDRGTEAFF.

The chain recombines TRBV9 with TRBJ1-3, with a possible D match to TRBD1 (6 bases). The CDR3 consists of 15 residues. Germline CDR1 reads SGDLS; CDR2 reads YYNGEE. V was shortened by 0 bases and J by 4 bases, with 11 bases between the two germline ends. CDR3 sequence: CASSVDWGPGNTIYF. The CDR3 nucleotides read TGTGCCAGCAGCGTAGACTGGGGGCCAGGAAACACCATATATTTT.

This sequence joins TRBV18 and TRBJ1-5; TRBD1 aligns across 12 bases. This CDR3 has 15 amino acids. Germline V gene data show CDR1 as KGHSH and CDR2 as LQKENI. The ends lost 3 bases at V and 6 bases at J; junction bases unmatched: 3. CDR3 sequence (DNA): TGTGCCAGCTCACCCGGGACAGGGGGCGGTCAGCCCCAGCATTTT. The encoded protein is CASSPGTGGGQPQHF.

CDR3 in amino acids: CASTERGPYNEQFF. In nucleotides, the CDR3 is TGTGCCAGCACAGAGCGGGGTCCCTACAATGAGCAGTTCTTC. The rearrangement uses TRBV2 and TRBJ2-1, with 7 bases identical to TRBD2. The CDR3 totals 14 residues. V shed 7 bases, J shed 2 bases, and the junction held 5 bases outside the gene matches. From germline, CDR1 is SNHLY and CDR2 FYNNEI.

The rearrangement links TRBV5-8 to TRBJ1-4; unclear D gene. Trimming took 4 bases from V and 8 from J, leaving 15 bases between them. Germline CDR1 reads SGHTS; CDR2 reads YDEGEE. The CDR3 spans 14 residues. CDR3 DNA sequence: TGTGCCAGCAGCCTAGGGAATCGCGGGGAAAAACTGTTTTTT. Protein product: CASSLGNRGEKLFF.

The rearrangement uses TRBV5-1 and TRBJ1-2; 10 bases fit TRBD1. The CDR3 runs 15 residues. Per the germline V gene, CDR1 is SGHRS and CDR2 is YFSETQ. J was trimmed by 6 bases and V by 4 bases; bases with no gene match: 9. CDR3 DNA: TGCGCCAGCAGCCTCCGGGACAGGGGCAGGGATGGCTACACCTTC. Its translation is CASSLRDRGRDGYTF.

The chain links TRBV28 to TRBJ2-1; TRBD2 agrees at 11 bases. This CDR3 region has 15 residues. V dropped 7 bases and J dropped 1; count of bases not matched to a gene: 3. Germline V lookup: CDR1 MDHEN, CDR2 SYDVKM. The CDR3 loop reads CASILAGVSYNEQFF. The CDR3 region has the DNA TGTGCCAGCATACTAGCGGGAGTATCCTACAATGAGCAGTTCTTC.

The rearrangement joins TRBV5-1 to TRBJ2-1; the D gene is possibly TRBD2 (6 bases). The V gene's germline CDR1 is SGHRS and CDR2 YFSETQ. The V end was cut by 2 bases, the J end by 4 bases, with 16 bases between. This CDR3 contains 16 residues. The CDR3 DNA reads TGCGCCAGCAGCTTCGGGGATCACCGGGAGTACAATGAGCAGTTCTTC. This codes for CASSFGDHREYNEQFF.

The CDR3 sequence: CAVTENAGEKLFF. DNA for the CDR3: TGTGCCGTAACGGAGAATGCCGGTGAAAAACTGTTTTTT. This sequence joins TRBV7-9 and TRBJ1-4, with D unresolved. Germline assignment: CDR1 SEHNR and CDR2 FQNEAQ (reference sequence). V dropped 11 bases and J dropped 7 bases, with 17 bases sitting between them. CDR3 size: 13 residues.

In its sample, this clone was seen once. The V gene is TRBV11-1, the J gene TRBJ1-1, with a weak D call TRBD1 (6 bases). Germline lookup yields CDR1 SGHAT and CDR2 FQDESV (reference sequence). V lost 7 bases to trimming and J lost 1 base, with 13 bases between them. The CDR3 spans 14 residues. The CDR3 loop is CASTRGGRNTEAFF. CDR3 DNA sequence: TGTGCCAGCACACGGGGGGGCAGGAACACTGAAGCTTTCTTT.

This clone has just one count. This sequence joins TRBV6-1 and TRBJ1-5, with D unclear. Trimming took off 6 bases at V and 4 bases at J, with 16 bases between the two ends. The V gene's germline CDR1 is MNHNS and CDR2 SASEGT. The CDR3 has 15 amino acids. CDR3: CASRMQAAINQPQHF. DNA of the CDR3: TGTGCCAGCAGGATGCAGGCCGCCATAAATCAGCCCCAGCATTTT.

This sequence joins TRBV27 and TRBJ2-2; 10 bases are shared with TRBD2. The length of the CDR3 is 14 residues. V lost 10 bases to trimming and J lost 6 bases; unmatched junction nucleotides: 8. Germline values: CDR1 MNHEY, CDR2 SMNVEV (reference sequence). CDR3 amino acids: CATSRLAGAGELFF. The CDR3 DNA follows: TGTGCCACAAGCAGGCTAGCGGGGGCCGGGGAGCTGTTTTTT.

V gene TRBV5-1 combines with J gene TRBJ1-4, with 8 nucleotides matching TRBD1. This CDR3 region has 16 residues. V was clipped by 0 bases and J by 7 bases; unmatched bases: 8. Germline assignment: CDR1 SGHRS and CDR2 YFSETQ. CDR3 protein: CASSLAGQGEGEKLFF. The CDR3 DNA follows: TGCGCCAGCAGCTTGGCCGGACAGGGTGAGGGTGAAAAACTGTTTTTT.